This T cell receptor beta chain was retrieved from a study of T cell responses to AZD1222 COVID-19 vaccine. Study results and caveats: Vaccination with two AZD1222 doses was followed by a rise in Spike-specific TCR breadth and depth.

From germline, CDR1 is KGHDR and CDR2 SFDVKD. V lost 1 base, J lost 3 bases, and 8 bases lay in between. This CDR3 has 14 residues. To note about this clone: Antigen specificity is unknown.

TCRdb keeps only in-frame clones here, not all; method: immunoSEQ multiplex PCR. Among roughly 180,000 clones, around 90% were seen once, and the ten largest hold 1.5% to 2%. Here the sequenced sample was peripheral blood, taken on day 0 of AZD1222 vaccination. The TCR originated in an adult in good health. The chain joins TRBV24-1 to TRBJ1-2; no firm D call. CDR3 nucleotide sequence: TGTGCCACCAGTGATTTCACCTATTACTATGGCTACACCTTC. Translation: CATSDFTYYYGYTF.